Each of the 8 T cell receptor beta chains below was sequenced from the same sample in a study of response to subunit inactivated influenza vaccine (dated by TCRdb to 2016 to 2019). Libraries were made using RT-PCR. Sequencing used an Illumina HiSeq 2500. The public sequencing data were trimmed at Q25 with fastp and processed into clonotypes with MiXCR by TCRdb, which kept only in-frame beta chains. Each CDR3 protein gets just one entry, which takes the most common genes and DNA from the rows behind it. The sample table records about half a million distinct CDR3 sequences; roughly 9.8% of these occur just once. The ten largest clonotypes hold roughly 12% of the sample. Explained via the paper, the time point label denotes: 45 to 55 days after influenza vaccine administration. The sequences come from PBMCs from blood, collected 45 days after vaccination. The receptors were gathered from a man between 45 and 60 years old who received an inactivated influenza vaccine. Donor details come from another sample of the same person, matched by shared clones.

The CDR3 loop is CSARKPRGLSYEQYF. CDR3 nucleotide sequence: TGCAGTGCCAGAAAGCCCCGTGGGCTCTCCTACGAGCAGTACTTC. The V and J genes are TRBV20-1 and TRBJ2-7; D uncertain. Germline V lookup: CDR1 DFQATT, CDR2 SNEGSKA (reference sequence). This CDR3 spans 15 amino acids. V lost 6 bases and J 0 bases, leaving 18 bases between the germline ends.

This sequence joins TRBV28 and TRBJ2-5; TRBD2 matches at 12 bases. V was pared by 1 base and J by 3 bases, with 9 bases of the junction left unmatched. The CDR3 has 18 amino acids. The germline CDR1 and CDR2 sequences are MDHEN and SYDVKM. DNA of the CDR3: TGTGCCAGCAGTTTATCGACTAGCGGGGGTTATCTGGAAGAGACCCAGTACTTC. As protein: CASSLSTSGGYLEETQYF.

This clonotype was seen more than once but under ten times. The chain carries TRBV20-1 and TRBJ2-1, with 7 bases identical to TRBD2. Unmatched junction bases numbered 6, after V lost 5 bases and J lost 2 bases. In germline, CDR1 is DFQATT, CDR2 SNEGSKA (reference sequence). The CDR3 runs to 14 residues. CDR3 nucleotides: TGCAGTGCTCGAGGACTAGTTGCCTACAATGAGCAGTTCTTC. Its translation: CSARGLVAYNEQFF.

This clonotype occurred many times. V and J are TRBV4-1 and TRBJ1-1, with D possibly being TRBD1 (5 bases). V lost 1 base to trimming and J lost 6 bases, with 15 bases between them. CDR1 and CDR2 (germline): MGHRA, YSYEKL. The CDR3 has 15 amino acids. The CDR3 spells CASSQGVARGSEAFF. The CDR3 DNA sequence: TGCGCCAGCAGCCAAGGTGTTGCTAGGGGATCTGAAGCTTTCTTT.

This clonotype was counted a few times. The CDR3 loop is CASSFGGGGLTEQFF. For the CDR3, the DNA is TGTGCCAGCAGTTTTGGCGGGGGGGGTCTCACCGAGCAGTTCTTC. This chain connects TRBV12-3 or TRBV12-4 to TRBJ2-1; 9 bases are shared with TRBD2. Germline trimming cut 3 bases from V and 10 bases from J; bases unmatched to any gene: 10. This CDR3 is 15 amino acids long.

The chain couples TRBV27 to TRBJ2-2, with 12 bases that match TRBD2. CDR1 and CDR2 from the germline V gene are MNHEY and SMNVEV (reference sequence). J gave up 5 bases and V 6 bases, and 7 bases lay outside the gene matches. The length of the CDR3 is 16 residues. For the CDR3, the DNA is TGTGCCAGCAGCACTCTAGCGGGAGGGCAAACCGGGGAGCTGTTTTTT. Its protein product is CASSTLAGGQTGELFF.

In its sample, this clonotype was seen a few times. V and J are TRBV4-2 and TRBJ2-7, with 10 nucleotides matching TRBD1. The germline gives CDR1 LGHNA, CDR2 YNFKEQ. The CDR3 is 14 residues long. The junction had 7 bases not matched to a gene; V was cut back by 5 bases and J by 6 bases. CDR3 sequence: CASSARDRGREQYF. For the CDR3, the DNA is TGTGCCAGCAGCGCCCGGGACAGGGGACGCGAGCAGTACTTC.

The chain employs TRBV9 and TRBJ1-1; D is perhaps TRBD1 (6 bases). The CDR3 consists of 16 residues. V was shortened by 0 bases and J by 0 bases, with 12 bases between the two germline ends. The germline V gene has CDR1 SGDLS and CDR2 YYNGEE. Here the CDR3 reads CASSVDRELMNTEAFF. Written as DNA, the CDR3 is TGTGCCAGCAGCGTAGACAGGGAGTTAATGAACACTGAAGCTTTCTTT.